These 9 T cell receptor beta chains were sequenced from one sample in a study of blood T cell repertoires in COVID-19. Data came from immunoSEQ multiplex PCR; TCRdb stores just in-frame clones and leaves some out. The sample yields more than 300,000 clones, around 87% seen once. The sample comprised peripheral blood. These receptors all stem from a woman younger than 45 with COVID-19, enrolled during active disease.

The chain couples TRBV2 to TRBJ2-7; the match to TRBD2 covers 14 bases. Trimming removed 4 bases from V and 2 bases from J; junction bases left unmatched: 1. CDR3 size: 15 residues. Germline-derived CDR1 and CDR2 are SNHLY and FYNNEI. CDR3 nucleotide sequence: TGTGCCAGCAGTGGGGGACTAGCGGGGGCCTACGAGCAGTACTTC. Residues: CASSGGLAGAYEQYF.

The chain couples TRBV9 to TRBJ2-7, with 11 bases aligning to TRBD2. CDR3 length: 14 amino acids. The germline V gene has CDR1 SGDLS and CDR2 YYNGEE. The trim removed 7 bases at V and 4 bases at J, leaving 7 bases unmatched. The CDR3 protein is CASAQLAGAYEQYF. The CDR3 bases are TGTGCCAGCGCTCAACTAGCGGGAGCTTACGAGCAGTACTTC.

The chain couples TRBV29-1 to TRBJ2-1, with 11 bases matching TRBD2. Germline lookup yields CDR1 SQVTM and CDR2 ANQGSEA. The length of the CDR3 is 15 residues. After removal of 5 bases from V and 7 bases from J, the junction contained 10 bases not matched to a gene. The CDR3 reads CSVTIAGGPRNEQFF. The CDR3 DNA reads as TGCAGCGTTACTATAGCGGGAGGGCCGAGAAATGAGCAGTTCTTC.

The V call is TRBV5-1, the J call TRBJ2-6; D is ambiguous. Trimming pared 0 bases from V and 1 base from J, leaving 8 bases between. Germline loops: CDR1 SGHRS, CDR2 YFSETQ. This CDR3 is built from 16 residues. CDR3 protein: CASSLVVLSGANVLTF. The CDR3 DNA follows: TGCGCCAGCAGCTTGGTTGTGCTATCTGGGGCCAACGTCCTGACTTTC.

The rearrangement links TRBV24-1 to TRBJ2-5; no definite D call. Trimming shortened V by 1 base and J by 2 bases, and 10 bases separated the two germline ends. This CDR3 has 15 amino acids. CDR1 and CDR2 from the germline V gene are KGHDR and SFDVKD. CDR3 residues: CATSDFARPQETQYF. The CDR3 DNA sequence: TGTGCCACCAGTGATTTCGCTAGGCCACAAGAGACCCAGTACTTC.

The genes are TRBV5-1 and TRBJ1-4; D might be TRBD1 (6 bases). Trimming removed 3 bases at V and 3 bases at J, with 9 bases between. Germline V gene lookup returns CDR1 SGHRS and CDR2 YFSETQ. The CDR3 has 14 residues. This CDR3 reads CASSSPGANEKLFF. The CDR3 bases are TGCGCCAGCAGCTCGCCAGGGGCTAATGAAAAACTGTTTTTT.

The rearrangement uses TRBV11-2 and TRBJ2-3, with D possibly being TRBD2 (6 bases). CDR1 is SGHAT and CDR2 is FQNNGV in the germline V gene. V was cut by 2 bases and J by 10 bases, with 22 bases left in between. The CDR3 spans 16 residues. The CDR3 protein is CASSLSRGLEKLPQYF. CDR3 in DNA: TGTGCCAGCAGCTTATCACGGGGACTGGAAAAACTCCCGCAGTATTTT.

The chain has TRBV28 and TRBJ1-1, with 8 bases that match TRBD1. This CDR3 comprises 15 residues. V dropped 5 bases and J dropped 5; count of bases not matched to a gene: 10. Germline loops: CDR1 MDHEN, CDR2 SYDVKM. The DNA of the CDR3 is TGTGCCAGCAGTGTGATCGGTGACAGGGGTACTGAAGCTTTCTTT. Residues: CASSVIGDRGTEAFF.

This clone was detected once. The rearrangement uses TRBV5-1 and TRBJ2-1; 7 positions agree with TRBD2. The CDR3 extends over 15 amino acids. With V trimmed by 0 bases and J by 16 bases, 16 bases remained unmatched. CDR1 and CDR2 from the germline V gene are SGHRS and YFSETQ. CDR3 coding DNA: TGCGCCAGCAGCTTGGAGCCAGGGAGGGGACTTTCTCCATTCTTC. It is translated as CASSLEPGRGLSPFF.